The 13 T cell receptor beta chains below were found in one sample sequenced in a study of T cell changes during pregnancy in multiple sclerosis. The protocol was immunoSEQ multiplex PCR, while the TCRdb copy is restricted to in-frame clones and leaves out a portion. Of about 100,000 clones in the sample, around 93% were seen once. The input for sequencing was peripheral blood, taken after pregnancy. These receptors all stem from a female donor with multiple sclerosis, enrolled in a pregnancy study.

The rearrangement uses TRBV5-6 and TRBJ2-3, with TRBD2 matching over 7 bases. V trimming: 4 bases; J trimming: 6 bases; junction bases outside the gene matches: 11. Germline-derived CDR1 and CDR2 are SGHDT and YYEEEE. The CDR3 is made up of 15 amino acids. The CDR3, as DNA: TGTGCCAGCAGCCCCATTCGGGGGGTGTACGATACGCAGTATTTT. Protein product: CASSPIRGVYDTQYF.

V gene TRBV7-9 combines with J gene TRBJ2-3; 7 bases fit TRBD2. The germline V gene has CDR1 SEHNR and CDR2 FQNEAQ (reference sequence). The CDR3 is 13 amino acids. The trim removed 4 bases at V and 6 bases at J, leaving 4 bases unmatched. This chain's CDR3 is CASSSRESDTQYF. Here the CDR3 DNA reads TGTGCCAGCAGCTCGCGGGAGAGCGATACGCAGTATTTT.

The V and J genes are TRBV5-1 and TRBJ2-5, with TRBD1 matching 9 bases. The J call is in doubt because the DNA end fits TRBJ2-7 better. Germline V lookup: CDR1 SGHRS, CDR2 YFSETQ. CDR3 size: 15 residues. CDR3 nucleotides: TGCGCCAGCAGCCTCCCCTGGGACAGGGTACTCGAGCAGTACTTC. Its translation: CASSLPWDRVLEQYF.

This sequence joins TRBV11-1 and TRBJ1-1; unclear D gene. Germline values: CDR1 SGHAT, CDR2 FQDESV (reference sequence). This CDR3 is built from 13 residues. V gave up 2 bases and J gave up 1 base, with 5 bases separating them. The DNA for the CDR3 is TGTGCCAGCAGCTTAATACAGAACACTGAAGCTTTCTTT. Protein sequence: CASSLIQNTEAFF. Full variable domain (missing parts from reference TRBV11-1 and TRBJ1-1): EAEVAQSPRYKITEKSQAVAFWCDPISGHATLYWYRQILGQGPELLVQFQDESVVDDSQLPKDRFSAERLKGVDSTLKIQPAELGDSAMYLCASSLIQNTEAFFGQGTRLTVV.

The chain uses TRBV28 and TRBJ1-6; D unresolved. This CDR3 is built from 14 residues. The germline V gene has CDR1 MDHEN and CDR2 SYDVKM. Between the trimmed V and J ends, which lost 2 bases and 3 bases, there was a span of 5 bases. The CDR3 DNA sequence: TGTGCCAGCAGTTTAGGAGGCTATAATTCACCCCTCCACTTT. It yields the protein CASSLGGYNSPLHF.

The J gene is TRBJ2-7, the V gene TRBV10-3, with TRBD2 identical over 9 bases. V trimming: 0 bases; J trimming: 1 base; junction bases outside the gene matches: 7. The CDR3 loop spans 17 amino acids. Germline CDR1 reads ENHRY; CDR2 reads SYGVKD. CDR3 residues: CAISESWGGGDSYEQYF. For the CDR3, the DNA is TGTGCCATCAGTGAGTCTTGGGGCGGGGGGGATTCCTACGAGCAGTACTTC.

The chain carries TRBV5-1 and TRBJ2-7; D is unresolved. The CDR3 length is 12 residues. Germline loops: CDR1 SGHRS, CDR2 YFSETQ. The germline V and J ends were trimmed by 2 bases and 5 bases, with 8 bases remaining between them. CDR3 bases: TGCGCCAGCAGCTTCGAACTAAACGAGCAGTACTTC. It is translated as CASSFELNEQYF.

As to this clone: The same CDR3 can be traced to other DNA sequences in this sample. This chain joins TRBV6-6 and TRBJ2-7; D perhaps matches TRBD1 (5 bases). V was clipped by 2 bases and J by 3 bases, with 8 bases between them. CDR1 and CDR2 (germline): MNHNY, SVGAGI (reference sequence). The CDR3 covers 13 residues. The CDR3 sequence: CASSYDRNYEQYF. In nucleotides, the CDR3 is TGTGCCAGCAGTTACGACAGAAACTACGAGCAGTACTTC.

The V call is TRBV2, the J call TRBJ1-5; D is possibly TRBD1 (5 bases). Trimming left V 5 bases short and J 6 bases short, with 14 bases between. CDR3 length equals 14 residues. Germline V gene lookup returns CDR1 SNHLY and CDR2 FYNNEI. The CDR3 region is CASSWEGEAQPQHF. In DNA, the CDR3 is TGTGCCAGCAGTTGGGAAGGGGAGGCTCAGCCCCAGCATTTT.

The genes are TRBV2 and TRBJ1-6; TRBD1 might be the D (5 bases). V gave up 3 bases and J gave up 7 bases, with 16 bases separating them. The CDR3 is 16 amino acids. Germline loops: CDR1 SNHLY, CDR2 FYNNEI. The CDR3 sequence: CASSDIGGADNSPLHF. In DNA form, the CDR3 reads TGTGCCAGCAGTGATATAGGAGGGGCTGACAATTCACCCCTCCACTTT.

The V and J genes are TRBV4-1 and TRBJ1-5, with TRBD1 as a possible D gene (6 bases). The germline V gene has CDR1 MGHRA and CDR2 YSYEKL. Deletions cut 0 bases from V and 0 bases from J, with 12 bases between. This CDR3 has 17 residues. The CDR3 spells CASSQEIGTNSNQPQHF. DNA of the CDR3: TGCGCCAGCAGCCAAGAAATAGGGACAAATAGCAATCAGCCCCAGCATTTT.

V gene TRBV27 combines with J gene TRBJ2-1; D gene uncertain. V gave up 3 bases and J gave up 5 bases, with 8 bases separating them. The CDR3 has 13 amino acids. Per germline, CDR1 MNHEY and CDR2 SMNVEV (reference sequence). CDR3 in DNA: TGTGCCAGCAGTTTTAATACAGACAATGAGCAGTTCTTC. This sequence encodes CASSFNTDNEQFF.

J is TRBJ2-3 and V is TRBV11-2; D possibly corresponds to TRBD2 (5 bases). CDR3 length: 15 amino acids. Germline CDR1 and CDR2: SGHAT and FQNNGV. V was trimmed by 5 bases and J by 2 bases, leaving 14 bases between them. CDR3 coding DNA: TGTGCCAGCAGCGGACTTAAGGAGAACACAGATACGCAGTATTTT. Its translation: CASSGLKENTDTQYF.